Each of the 6 T cell receptor beta chains below was sequenced from the same sample in a study of cytomegalovirus exposure and HLA in healthy donors. The PCR ran on 60 Vbeta and 13 Jbeta primers. Sequenced by immunoSEQ multiplex PCR; TCRdb stores in-frame clones only, minus some. Here the sample spans about 160,000 clones, roughly 90% being singletons. The sequenced sample consisted of PBMCs. These receptors originate from a woman younger than 35 in good health and CMV-seronegative.

V is TRBV2 and J is TRBJ1-1; the D gene is possibly TRBD1 (5 bases). V was pared by 8 bases and J by 3 bases, with 16 bases between. The CDR3 runs 14 residues. Germline lookup yields CDR1 SNHLY and CDR2 FYNNEI. The CDR3 nucleotides are TGTGCCAGCTCTATGGGGGGTAGCCACACTGAAGCTTTCTTT. Its translation is CASSMGGSHTEAFF.

This sequence joins TRBV5-1 and TRBJ2-7, with 7 bases matching TRBD1. Germline lookup yields CDR1 SGHRS and CDR2 YFSETQ. This CDR3 contains 13 residues. With V trimmed by 5 bases and J by 7 bases, 9 bases remained unmatched. The CDR3 protein is CASSLRGLEEQYF. CDR3 DNA: TGCGCCAGCAGTCTCAGGGGGTTGGAAGAGCAGTACTTC. The full variable domain, in which reference TRBV5-1 and TRBJ2-7 provide the parts outside the CDR3, is KAGVTQTPRYLIKTRGQQVTLSCSPISGHRSVSWYQQTPGQGLQFLFEYFSETQRNKGNFPGRFSGRQFSNSRSEMNVSTLELGDSALYLCASSLRGLEEQYFGPGTRLTVT.

This chain uses TRBV5-4 with TRBJ2-6; 10 positions match TRBD1. Trimming took 4 bases from V and 1 from J; bases not matched to a gene: 8. The CDR3 runs 18 residues. CDR1 is SGHNT, CDR2 YYREEE, per germline (reference sequence). This CDR3 reads CASSEPGQGPSGANVLTF. The CDR3, as DNA: TGTGCCAGCAGCGAACCGGGACAGGGGCCTTCTGGGGCCAACGTCCTGACTTTC.

This clone appeared once. The V gene is TRBV19, the J gene TRBJ1-1; no firm D call. Trimming took off 2 bases at V and 1 base at J, with 8 bases between the two ends. CDR1 LNHDA and CDR2 SQIVND come from the germline V gene (reference sequence). The CDR3 has 14 amino acids. The CDR3 reads CASSILPWNTEAFF. The DNA of the CDR3 is TGTGCCAGTAGTATACTACCGTGGAACACTGAAGCTTTCTTT.

This chain joins TRBV29-1 and TRBJ1-2; D not resolved. The CDR3 has 10 amino acids. Germline V gene sequence: CDR1 SQVTM, CDR2 ANQGSEA. The germline V and J ends were trimmed by 3 bases and 6 bases, with 5 bases remaining between them. The DNA of the CDR3 is TGCAGCGTTGAGAGTAATGGCTACACCTTC. Protein: CSVESNGYTF.

CDR3 in amino acids: CASSLDRADTEAFF. Written as DNA, the CDR3 is TGTGCCAGCAGCCTCGACAGGGCGGACACTGAAGCTTTCTTT. J is TRBJ1-1 and V is TRBV11-2, with TRBD1 matching 7 bases. CDR3 length: 14 amino acids. Germline V gene sequence: CDR1 SGHAT, CDR2 FQNNGV. The V and J ends lost 5 bases and 3 bases, in that order; junction bases with no gene match: 6.